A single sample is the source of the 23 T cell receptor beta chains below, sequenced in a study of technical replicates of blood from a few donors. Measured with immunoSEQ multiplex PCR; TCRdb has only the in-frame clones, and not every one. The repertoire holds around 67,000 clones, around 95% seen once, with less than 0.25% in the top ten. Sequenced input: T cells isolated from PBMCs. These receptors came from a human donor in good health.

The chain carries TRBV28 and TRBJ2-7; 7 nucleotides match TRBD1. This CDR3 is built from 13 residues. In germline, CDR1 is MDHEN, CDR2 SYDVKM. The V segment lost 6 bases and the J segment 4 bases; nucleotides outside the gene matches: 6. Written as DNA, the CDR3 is TGTGCCAGCAGGACGGGACAGACGTACGAGCAGTACTTC. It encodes CASRTGQTYEQYF.

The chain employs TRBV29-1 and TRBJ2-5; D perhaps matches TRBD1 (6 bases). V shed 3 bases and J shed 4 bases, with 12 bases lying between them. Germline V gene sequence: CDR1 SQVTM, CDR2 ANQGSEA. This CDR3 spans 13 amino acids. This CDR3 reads CSVDSEQGETQYF. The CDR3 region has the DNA TGCAGCGTTGACTCCGAACAGGGAGAGACCCAGTACTTC. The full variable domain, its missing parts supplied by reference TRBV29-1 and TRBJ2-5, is SAVISQKPSRDICQRGTSLTIQCQVDSQVTMMFWYRQQPGQSLTLIATANQGSEATYESGFVIDKFPISRPNLTFSTLTVSNMSPEDSSIYLCSVDSEQGETQYFGPGTRLLVL.

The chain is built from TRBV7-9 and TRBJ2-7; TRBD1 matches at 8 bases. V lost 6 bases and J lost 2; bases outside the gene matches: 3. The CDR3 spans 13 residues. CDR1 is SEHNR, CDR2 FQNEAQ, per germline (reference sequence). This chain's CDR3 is CASRPDRAYEQYF. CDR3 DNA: TGTGCCAGCAGGCCGGACAGGGCCTACGAGCAGTACTTC. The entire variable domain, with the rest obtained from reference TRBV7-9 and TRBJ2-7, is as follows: DTGVSQNPRHKITKRGQNVTFRCDPISEHNRLYWYRQTLGQGPEFLTYFQNEAQLEKSRLLSDRFSAERPKGSFSTLEIQRTEQGDSAMYLCASRPDRAYEQYFGPGTRLTVT.

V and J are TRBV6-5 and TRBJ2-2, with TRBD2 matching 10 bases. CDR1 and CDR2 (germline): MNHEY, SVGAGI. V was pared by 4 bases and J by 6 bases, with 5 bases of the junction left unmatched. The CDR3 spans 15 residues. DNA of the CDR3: TGTGCCAGCAGTTCTAGCGGGGGAGGCGCCGGGGAGCTGTTTTTT. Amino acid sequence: CASSSSGGGAGELFF.

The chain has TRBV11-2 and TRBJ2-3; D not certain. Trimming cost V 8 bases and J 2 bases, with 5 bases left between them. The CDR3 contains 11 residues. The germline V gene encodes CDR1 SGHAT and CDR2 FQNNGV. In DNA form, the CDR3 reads TGTGCCAGCGGAGACACAGATACGCAGTATTTT. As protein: CASGDTDTQYF.

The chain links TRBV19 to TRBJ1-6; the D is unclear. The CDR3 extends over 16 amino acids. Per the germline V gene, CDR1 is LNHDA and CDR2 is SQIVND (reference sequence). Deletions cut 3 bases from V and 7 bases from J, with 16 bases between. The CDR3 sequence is CASSMEGWGSNSPLHF. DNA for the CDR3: TGTGCCAGTAGTATGGAGGGATGGGGTTCCAATTCACCCCTCCACTTT.

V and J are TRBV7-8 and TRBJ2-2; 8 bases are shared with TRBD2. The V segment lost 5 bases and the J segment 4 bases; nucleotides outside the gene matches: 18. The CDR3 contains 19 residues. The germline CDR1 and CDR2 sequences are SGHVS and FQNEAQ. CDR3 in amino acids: CASSPRARLAGDPTGELFF. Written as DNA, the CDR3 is TGTGCCAGCAGCCCGAGGGCTCGGCTAGCGGGTGACCCCACCGGGGAGCTGTTTTTT.

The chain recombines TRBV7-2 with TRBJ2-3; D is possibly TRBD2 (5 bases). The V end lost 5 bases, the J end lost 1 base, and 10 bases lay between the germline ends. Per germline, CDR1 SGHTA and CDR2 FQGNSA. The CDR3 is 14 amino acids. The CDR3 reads CASSHGLGTDTQYF. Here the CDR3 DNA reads TGTGCCAGCAGCCACGGACTCGGCACAGATACGCAGTATTTT.

The CDR3 spells CASSDVTGSNSGNTIYF. CDR3 nucleotides: TGTGCCAGCAGTGACGTTACAGGGTCCAACTCTGGAAACACCATATATTTT. The chain has TRBV7-6 and TRBJ1-3; possible D gene TRBD1, 6 bases. From germline, CDR1 is SGHVS and CDR2 FNYEAQ. The CDR3 runs 17 residues. V was trimmed by 6 bases and J by 0 bases, leaving 18 bases between them.

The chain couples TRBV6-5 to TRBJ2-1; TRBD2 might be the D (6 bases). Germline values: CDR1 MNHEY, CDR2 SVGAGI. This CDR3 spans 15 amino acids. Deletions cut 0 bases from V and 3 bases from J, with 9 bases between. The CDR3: CASSYSGTRYNEQFF. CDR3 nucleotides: TGTGCCAGCAGTTACTCCGGGACTCGCTACAATGAGCAGTTCTTC.

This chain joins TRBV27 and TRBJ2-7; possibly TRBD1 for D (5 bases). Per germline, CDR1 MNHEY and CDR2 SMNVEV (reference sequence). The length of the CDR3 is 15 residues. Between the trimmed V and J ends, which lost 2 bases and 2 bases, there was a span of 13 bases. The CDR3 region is CASSLRAGLPYEQYF. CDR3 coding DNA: TGTGCCAGCAGTTTACGGGCAGGGTTACCCTACGAGCAGTACTTC.

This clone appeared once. CDR3 DNA sequence: TGTGCCAGCAGCTTGTCAGGGGGAGTCCCGATTTTCGAGCAGTACTTC. Encoded protein: CASSLSGGVPIFEQYF. The J gene is TRBJ2-7, the V gene TRBV5-4; 7 bases map to TRBD1. CDR1 is SGHNT, CDR2 YYREEE, per germline (reference sequence). V lost 1 base, J lost 6 bases, and 13 bases stayed unmatched. CDR3 length: 16 residues.

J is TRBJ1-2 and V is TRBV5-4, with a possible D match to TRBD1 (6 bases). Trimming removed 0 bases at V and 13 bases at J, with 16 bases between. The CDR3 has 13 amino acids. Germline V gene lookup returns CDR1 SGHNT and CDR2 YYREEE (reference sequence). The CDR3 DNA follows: TGTGCCAGCAGCTTGGGACAAATTACAGGGTCCACCTTC. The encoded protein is CASSLGQITGSTF.

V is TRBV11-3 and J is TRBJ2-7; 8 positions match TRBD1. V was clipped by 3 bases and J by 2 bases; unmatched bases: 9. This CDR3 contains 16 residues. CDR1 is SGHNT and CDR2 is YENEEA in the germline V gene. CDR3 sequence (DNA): TGTGCCAGCAGCTTCGGCTACAGGACAGGGCCCTACGAGCAGTACTTC. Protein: CASSFGYRTGPYEQYF.

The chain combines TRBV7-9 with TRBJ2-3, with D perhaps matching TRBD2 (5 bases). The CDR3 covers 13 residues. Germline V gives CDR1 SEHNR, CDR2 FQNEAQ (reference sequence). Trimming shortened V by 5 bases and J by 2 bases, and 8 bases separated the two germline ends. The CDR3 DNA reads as TGTGCCAGCAGCACCGGGATCACAGATACGCAGTATTTT. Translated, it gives CASSTGITDTQYF.

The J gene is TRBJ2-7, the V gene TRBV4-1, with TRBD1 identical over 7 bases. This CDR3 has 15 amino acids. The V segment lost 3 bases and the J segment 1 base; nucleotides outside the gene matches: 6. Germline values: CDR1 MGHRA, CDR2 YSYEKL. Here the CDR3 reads CASSQGTVGSYEQYF. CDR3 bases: TGCGCCAGCAGCCAGGGGACAGTGGGATCCTACGAGCAGTACTTC.

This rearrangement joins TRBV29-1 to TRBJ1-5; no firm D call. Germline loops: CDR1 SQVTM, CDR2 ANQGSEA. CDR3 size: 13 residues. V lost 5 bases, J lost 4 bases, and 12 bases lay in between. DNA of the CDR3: TGCAGCGTTTTGTCCGGAGGGAATCAGCCCCAGCATTTT. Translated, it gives CSVLSGGNQPQHF.

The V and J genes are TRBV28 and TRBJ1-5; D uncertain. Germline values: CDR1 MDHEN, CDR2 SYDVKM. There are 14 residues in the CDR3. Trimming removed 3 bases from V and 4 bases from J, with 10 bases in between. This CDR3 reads CASSLRIRNQPQHF. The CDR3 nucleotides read TGTGCCAGCAGTTTGCGAATTCGGAATCAGCCCCAGCATTTT.

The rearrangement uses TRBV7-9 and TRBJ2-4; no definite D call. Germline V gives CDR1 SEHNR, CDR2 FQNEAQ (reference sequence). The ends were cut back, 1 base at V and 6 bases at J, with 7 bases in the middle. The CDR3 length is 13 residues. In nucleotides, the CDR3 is TGTGCCAGCAGCTTAGGTTCGGGAAACATTCAGTACTTC. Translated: CASSLGSGNIQYF.

CDR3: CASSMGQGAYEQYF. DNA for the CDR3: TGTGCCAGCAGCATGGGGCAGGGGGCCTACGAGCAGTACTTC. The rearrangement links TRBV6-6 to TRBJ2-7, with 7 nucleotides matching TRBD1. With 6 bases clipped from V and 2 bases from J, the junction kept 7 bases outside the gene matches. This CDR3 has 14 residues. In germline, CDR1 is MNHNY, CDR2 SVGAGI (reference sequence).

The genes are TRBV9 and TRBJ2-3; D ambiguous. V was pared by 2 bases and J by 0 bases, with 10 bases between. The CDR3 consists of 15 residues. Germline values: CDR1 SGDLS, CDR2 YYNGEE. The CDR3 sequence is CASSVLSRSTDTQYF. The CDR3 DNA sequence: TGTGCCAGCAGCGTTCTGTCCAGAAGCACAGATACGCAGTATTTT. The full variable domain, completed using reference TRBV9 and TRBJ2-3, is DSGVTQTPKHLITATGQRVTLRCSPRSGDLSVYWYQQSLDQGLQFLIQYYNGEERAKGNILERFSAQQFPDLHSELNLSSLELGDSALYFCASSVLSRSTDTQYFGPGTRLTVL.

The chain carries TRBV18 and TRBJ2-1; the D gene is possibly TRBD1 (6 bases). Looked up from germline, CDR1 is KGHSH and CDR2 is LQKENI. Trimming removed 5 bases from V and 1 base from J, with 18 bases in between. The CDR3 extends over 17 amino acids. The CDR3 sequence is CASSSADTGNSYNEQFF. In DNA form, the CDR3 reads TGTGCCAGCTCATCGGCCGATACAGGGAATTCCTACAATGAGCAGTTCTTC. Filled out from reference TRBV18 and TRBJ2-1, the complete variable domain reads NAGVMQNPRHLVRRRGQEARLRCSPMKGHSHVYWYRQLPEEGLKFMVYLQKENIIDESGMPKERFSAEFPKEGPSILRIQQVVRGDSAAYFCASSSADTGNSYNEQFFGPGTRLTVL.

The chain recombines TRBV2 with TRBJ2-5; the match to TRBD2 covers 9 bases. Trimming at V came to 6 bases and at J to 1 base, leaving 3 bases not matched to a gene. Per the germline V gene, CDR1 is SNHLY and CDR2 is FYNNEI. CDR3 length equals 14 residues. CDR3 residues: CASRRGGPQETQYF. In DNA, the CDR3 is TGTGCCAGCAGGCGGGGGGGGCCCCAAGAGACCCAGTACTTC. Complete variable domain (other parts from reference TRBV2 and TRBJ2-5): EPEVTQTPSHQVTQMGQEVILRCVPISNHLYFYWYRQILGQKVEFLVSFYNNEISEKSEIFDDQFSVERPDGSNFTLKIRSTKLEDSAMYFCASRRGGPQETQYFGPGTRLLVL.